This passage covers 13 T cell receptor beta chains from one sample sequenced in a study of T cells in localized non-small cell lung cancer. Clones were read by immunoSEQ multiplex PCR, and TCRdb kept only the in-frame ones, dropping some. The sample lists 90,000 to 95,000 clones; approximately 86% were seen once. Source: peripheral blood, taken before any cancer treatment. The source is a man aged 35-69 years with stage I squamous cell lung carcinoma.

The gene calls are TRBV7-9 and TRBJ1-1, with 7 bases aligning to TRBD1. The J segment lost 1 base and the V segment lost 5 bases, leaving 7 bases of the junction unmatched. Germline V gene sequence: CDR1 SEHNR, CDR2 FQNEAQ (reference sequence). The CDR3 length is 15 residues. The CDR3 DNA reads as TGTGCCAGCAGCCCCCGACAGGGCGAGAACACTGAAGCTTTCTTT. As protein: CASSPRQGENTEAFF.

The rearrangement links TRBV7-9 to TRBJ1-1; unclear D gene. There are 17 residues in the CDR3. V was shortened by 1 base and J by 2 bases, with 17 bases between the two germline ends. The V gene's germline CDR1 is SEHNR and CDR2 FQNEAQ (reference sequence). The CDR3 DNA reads TGTGCCAGCAGCTTAGTAATGAGTAAGAAGGATAACACTGAAGCTTTCTTT. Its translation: CASSLVMSKKDNTEAFF.

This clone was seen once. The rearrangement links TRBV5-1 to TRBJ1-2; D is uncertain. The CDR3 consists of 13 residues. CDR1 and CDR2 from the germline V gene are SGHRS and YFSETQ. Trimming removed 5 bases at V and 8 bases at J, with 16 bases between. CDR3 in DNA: TGCGCCAGCAGTCACGACATCGGGTCCGGCTACACCTTC. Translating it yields CASSHDIGSGYTF.

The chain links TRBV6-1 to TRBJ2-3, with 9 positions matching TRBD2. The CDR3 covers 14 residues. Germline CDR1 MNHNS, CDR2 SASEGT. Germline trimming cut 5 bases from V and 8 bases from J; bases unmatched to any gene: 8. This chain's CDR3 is CASSPAGGAGTQYF. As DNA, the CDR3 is TGTGCCAGCAGTCCAGCGGGGGGTGCAGGTACGCAGTATTTT.

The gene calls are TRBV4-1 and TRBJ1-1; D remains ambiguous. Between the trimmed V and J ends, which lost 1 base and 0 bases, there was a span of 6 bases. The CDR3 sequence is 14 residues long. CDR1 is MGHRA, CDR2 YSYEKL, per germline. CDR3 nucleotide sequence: TGCGCCAGCAGCCAAGCGGTCCTGAACACTGAAGCTTTCTTT. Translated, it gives CASSQAVLNTEAFF.

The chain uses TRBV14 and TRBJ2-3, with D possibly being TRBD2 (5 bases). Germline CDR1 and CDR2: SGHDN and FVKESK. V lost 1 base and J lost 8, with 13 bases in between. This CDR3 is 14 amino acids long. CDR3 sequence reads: CASSQGPGWATQYF. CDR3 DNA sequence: TGTGCCAGCAGCCAAGGGCCGGGATGGGCTACGCAGTATTTT.

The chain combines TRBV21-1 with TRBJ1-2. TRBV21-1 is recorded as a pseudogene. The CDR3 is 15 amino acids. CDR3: CASSKVTTASYGYTF. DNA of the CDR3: TGTGCCAGCAGCAAAGTGACAACAGCGTCCTATGGCTACACCTTC.

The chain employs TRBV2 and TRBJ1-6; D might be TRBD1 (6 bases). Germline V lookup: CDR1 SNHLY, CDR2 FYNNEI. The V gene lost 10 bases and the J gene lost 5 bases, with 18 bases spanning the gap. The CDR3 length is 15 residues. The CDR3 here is CATHLDGQHNSPLHF. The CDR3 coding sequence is TGTGCCACCCACCTGGACGGACAGCATAATTCACCCCTCCACTTT.

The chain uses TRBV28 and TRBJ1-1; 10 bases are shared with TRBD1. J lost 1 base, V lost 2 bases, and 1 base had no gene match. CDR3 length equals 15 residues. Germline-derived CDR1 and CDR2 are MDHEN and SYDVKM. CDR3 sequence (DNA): TGTGCCAGCAGTTTAGGGGACAGGGGGAACACTGAAGCTTTCTTT. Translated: CASSLGDRGNTEAFF. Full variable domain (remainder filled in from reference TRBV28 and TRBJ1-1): DVKVTQSSRYLVKRTGEKVFLECVQDMDHENMFWYRQDPGLGLRLIYFSYDVKMKEKGDIPEGYSVSREKKERFSLILESASTNQTSMYLCASSLGDRGNTEAFFGQGTRLTVV.

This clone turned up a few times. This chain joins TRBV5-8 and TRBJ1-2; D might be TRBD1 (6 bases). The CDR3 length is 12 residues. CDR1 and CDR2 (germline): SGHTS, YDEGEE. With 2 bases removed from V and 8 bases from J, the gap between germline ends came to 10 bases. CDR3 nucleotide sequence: TGTGCCAGCAGCTTCGACAGGAGCGGCTACACCTTC. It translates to CASSFDRSGYTF.

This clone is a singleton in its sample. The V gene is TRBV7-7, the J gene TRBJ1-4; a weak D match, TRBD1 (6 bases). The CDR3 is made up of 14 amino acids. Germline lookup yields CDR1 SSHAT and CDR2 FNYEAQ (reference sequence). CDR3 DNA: TGTGCTTGCGGGGGGCCTACGACTAATGAAAAACTGTTTTTT. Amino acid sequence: CACGGPTTNEKLFF.

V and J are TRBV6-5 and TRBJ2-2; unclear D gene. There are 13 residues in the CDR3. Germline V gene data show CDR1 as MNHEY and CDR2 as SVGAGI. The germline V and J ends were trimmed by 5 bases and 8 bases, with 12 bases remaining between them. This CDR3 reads CASSTPFPGELFF. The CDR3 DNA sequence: TGTGCCAGCAGTACCCCCTTTCCAGGGGAGCTGTTTTTT.

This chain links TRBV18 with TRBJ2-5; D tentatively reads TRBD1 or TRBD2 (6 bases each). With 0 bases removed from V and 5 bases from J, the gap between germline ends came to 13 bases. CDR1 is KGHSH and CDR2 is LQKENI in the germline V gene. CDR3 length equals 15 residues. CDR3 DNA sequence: TGTGCCAGCTCACCACCTGGCCGGGGGCGGGAGACCCAGTACTTC. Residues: CASSPPGRGRETQYF.